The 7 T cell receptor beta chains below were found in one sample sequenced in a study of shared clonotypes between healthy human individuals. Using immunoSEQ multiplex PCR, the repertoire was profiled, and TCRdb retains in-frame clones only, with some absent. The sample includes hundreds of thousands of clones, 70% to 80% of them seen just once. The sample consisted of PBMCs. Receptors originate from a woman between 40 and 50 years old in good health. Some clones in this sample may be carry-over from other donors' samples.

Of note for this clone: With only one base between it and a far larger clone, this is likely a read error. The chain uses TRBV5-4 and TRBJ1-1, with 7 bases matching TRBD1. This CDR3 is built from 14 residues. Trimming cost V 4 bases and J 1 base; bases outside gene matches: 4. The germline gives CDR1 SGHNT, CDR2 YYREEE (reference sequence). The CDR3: CASSQTGRNTEAFF. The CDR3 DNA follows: TGTGCCAGCAGCCAGACAGGGAGGAACACTGAAGCTTTCTTT. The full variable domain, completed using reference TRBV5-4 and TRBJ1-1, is ETGVTQSPTHLIKTRGQQVTLRCSSQSGHNTVSWYQQALGQGPQFIFQYYREEENGRGNFPPRFSGLQFPNYSSELNVNALELDDSALYLCASSQTGRNTEAFFGQGTRLTVV.

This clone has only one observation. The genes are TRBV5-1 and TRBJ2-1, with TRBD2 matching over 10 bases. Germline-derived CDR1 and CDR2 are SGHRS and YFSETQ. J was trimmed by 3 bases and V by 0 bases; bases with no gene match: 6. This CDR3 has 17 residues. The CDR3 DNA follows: TGCGCCAGCAGCTTGGCCCTAGCGGGAGCGAACTACAATGAGCAGTTCTTC. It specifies CASSLALAGANYNEQFF.

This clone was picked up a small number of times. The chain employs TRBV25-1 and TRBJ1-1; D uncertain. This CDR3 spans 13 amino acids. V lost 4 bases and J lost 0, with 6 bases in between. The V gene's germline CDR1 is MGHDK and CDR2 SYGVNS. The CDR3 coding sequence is TGTGCCAGCAGTGTTAATGTGAACACTGAAGCTTTCTTT. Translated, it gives CASSVNVNTEAFF.

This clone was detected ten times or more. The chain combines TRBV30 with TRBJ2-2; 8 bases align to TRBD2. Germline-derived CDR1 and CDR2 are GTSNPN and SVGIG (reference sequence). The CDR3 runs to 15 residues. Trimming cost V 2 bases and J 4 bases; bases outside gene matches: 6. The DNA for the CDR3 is TGTGCCTGGAGTAGAATGGCGGGAGGCACCGGGGAGCTGTTTTTT. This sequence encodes CAWSRMAGGTGELFF. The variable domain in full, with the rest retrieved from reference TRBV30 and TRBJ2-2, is SQTIHQWPATLVQPVGSPLSLECTVEGTSNPNLYWYRQAAGRGLQLLFYSVGIGQISSEVPQNLSASRPQDRQFILSSKKLLLSDSGFYLCAWSRMAGGTGELFFGEGSRLTVL.

DNA for the CDR3: TGTGCCAGCTTCAAAAGGACTGAAGCTTTCTTT. Encoded protein: CASFKRTEAFF. This chain connects TRBV28 to TRBJ1-1, with unresolved D. CDR3 size: 11 residues. The germline CDR1 and CDR2 sequences are MDHEN and SYDVKM. Trimming cost V 8 bases and J 5 bases, with 9 bases left between them.

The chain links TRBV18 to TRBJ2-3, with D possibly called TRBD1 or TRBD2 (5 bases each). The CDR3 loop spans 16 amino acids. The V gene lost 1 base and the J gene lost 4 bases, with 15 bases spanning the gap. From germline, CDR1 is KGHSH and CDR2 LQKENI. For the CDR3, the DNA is TGTGCCAGCTCACCACGACAAACTAGGGGTGCAGATACGCAGTATTTT. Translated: CASSPRQTRGADTQYF.

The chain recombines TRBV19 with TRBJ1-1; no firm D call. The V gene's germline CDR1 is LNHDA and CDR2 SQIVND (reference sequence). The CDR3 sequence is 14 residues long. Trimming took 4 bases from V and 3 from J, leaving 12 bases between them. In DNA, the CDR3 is TGTGCCAGTAGTAACCGGGGTGGGGACACTGAAGCTTTCTTT. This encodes CASSNRGGDTEAFF. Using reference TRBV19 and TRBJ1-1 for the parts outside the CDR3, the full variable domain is DGGITQSPKYLFRKEGQNVTLSCEQNLNHDAMYWYRQDPGQGLRLIYYSQIVNDFQKGDIAEGYSVSREKKESFPLTVTSAQKNPTAFYLCASSNRGGDTEAFFGQGTRLTVV.